This TCR beta chain came from a study of T cells in Graves' hyperthyroidism and ophthalmopathy. TCR beta CDR3 region amplification was performed from RNA transcripts. First-round RT-PCR of the TCR CDR3 relied on the HTBI primer set. TCRdb re-called the multiplex PCR reads through MiXCR, storing one row per CDR3 protein. The sample consists of hundreds of thousands of distinct CDR3 sequences, around 15% of them appearing once. Deletions cut 2 bases from V and 8 bases from J, with 9 bases between. Germline V lookup: CDR1 MNHNS, CDR2 SASEGT. The length of the CDR3 is 12 residues. Input material: blood. This TCR derives from a woman younger than 35 with Graves' ophthalmopathy. The chain carries TRBV6-1 and TRBJ1-2, with D hard to call. The DNA of the CDR3 is TGTGCCAGCAGTGAACTCGCGGGGGGCTACACCTTC. Translation gives CASSELAGGYTF.